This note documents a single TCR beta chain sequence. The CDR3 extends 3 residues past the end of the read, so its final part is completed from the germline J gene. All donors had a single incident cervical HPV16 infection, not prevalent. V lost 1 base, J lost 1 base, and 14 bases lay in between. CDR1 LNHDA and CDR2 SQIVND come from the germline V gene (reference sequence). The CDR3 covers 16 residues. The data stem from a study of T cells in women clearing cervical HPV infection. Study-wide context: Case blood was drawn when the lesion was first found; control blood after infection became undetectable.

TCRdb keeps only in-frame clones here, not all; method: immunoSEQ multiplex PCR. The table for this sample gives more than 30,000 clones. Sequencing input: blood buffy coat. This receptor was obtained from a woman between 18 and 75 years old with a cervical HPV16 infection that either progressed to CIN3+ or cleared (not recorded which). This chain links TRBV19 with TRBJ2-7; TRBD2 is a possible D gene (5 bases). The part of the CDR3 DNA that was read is TGTGCCAGTAGTATAGCCGACCGGGGTAGTTCCTACGAG. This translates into CASSIADRGSSYE. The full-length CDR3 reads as CASSIADRGSSYEQYF.